The T cell receptor beta chain described here comes from a study of CD8 T cells in ankylosing spondylitis. Library preparation for TCR beta used quantitative 5'-RACE with molecular barcodes. TCRdb used MiXCR to reprocess the 5' RACE reads, holding one entry per CDR3 protein. The sample includes 290,000 or so distinct CDR3 sequences, 20% to 25% of them seen just once. Findings and caveats of the study: Clones linked to the disease showed a CD8+ phenotype. They occurred at relatively low frequencies in peripheral blood.

Trimming pared 1 base from V and 3 bases from J, leaving 7 bases between. The CDR3 consists of 14 residues. This clonotype was seen only a few times. The antigen remains unidentified. The clonotype comes from a female donor with ankylosing spondylitis or in good health (not recorded which). V usage is TRBV12-3 or TRBV12-4 and J usage is TRBJ2-1; no clear D gene. Sequencing used blood, either unsorted or a sorted T cell fraction (not recorded which). CDR3 protein: CASSLEPNYNEQFF. DNA for the CDR3: TGTGCCAGCAGTTTAGAACCAAACTACAATGAGCAGTTCTTC.